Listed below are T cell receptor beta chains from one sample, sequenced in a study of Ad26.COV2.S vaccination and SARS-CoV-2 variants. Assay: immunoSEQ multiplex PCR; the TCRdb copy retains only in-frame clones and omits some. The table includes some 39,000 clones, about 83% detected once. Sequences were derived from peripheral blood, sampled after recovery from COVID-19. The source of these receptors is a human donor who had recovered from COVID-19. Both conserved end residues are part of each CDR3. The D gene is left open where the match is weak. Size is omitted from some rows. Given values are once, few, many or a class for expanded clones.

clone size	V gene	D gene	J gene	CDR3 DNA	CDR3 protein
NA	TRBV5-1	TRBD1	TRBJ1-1	TGCGCCAGCAGCCTGGGACAGGGTCTGAACACTGAAGCTTTCTTT	CASSLGQGLNTEAFF
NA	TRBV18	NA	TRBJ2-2	TGTGCCAGCTCAAGCCAGGCACCCCCGAACACCGGGGAGCTGTTTTTT	CASSSQAPPNTGELFF
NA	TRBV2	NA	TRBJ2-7	TGTGCCAGCAGTGCCAGCCAGGGTCTTTACGAGCAGTACTTC	CASSASQGLYEQYF
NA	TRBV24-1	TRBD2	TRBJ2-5	TGTGCCACCAGTGGACTAGCGGACCAAGAGACCCAGTACTTC	CATSGLADQETQYF
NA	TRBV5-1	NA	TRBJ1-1	TGCGCCAGCAGCTTGGAGGCGACGGTGAACACTGAAGCTTTCTTT	CASSLEATVNTEAFF
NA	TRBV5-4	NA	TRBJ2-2	TGCGCCAGCAGTCCAGACAGGCACACCGGGGAGCTGTTTTTT	CASSPDRHTGELFF
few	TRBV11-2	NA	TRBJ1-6	TGTGCCAGCAGCACGGGGAGAACAGGGCATTCACCCCTCCACTTT	CASSTGRTGHSPLHF
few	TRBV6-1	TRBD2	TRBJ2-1	TGTGCCAGCAGTGAGCGGGAGAAGGGCGATGAGCAGTTCTTC	CASSEREKGDEQFF
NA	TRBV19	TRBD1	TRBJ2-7	TGTGCCAGTAGCCCAGGGGGCGGCTACGAGCAGTACTTC	CASSPGGGYEQYF
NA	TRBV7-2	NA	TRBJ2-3	TGTGCCAGCAGCCTCGCGGGTAGGCACACAGATACGCAGTATTTT	CASSLAGRHTDTQYF
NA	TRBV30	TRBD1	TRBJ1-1	TGTGCCTGGAGTGTAAGGGACAGGGCCAAGGCTGAAGCTTTCTTT	CAWSVRDRAKAEAFF
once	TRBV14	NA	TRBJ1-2	TGTGCCAGCAGCCAAGGTCTTATCTATGGCTACACCTTC	CASSQGLIYGYTF
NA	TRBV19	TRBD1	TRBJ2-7	TGTGCCAGTAGTCGAACCGGGACAGGGATCTCCTACGAGCAGTACTTC	CASSRTGTGISYEQYF
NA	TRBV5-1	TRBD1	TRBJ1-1	TGCGCCAGCAGCACCTACACTACAGGGGGCACTGAAGCTTTCTTT	CASSTYTTGGTEAFF
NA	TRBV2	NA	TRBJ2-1	TGTGCCAGCGGTGGGGTTGCCTACAATGAGCAGTTCTTC	CASGGVAYNEQFF
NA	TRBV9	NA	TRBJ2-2	TGTGCCAGCAGCGTAGCGGGAGAAGGAGGGGAGCTGTTTTTT	CASSVAGEGGELFF
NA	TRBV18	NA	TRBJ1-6	TGTGCCAGCTCACCCGTGGGGGGAGCCCTCCACTTT	CASSPVGGALHF
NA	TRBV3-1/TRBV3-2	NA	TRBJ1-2	TGTGCCAGCAGCCACCCCCAGGGTAACTATGGCTACACCTTC	CASSHPQGNYGYTF
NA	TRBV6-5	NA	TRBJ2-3	TGTGCCAGCAGTTCCTTCTACGGCACAGATACGCAGTATTTT	CASSSFYGTDTQYF
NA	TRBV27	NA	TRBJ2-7	TGTGCCAGCAGTTTATCTCCAGCCCTGGGCACCTACGAGCAGTACTTC	CASSLSPALGTYEQYF
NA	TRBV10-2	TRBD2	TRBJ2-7	TGCGCCAGCAGGCCCGGAGTAGGACTAGCGGGAGGGCACGAGCAGTACTTC	CASRPGVGLAGGHEQYF
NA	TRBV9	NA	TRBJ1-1	TGTGCCAGCAGCGTTCTGTGGGGTCCGAACACTGAAGCTTTCTTT	CASSVLWGPNTEAFF
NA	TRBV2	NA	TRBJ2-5	TGTGCCAGCAGTGGTGCCGGGGGCGGGGAGACCCAGTACTTC	CASSGAGGGETQYF
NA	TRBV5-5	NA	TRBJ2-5	TGTGCCAGCAGCGGCCAGAAGAGGCTTTACCAAGAGACCCAGTACTTC	CASSGQKRLYQETQYF
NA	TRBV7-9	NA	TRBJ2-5	TGTGCCAGCAGCTTGCCATTAACAGGAAGCCCTGCGGAGACCCAGTACTTC	CASSLPLTGSPAETQYF
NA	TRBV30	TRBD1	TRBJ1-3	TGTGCCTGGTTCGACAGGGTGGCTGGAAACACCATATATTTT	CAWFDRVAGNTIYF
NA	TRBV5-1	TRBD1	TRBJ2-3	TGCGCCAGCAGCTTAGGGGGCGGGTATGATACGCAGTATTTT	CASSLGGGYDTQYF
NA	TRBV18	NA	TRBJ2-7	TGTGCCAGCTCACCACATAGTGAGGGCTACGAGCAGTACTTC	CASSPHSEGYEQYF
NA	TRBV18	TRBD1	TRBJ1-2	TGTGCCAGCTCACACGGGACAGGGGAGGGCTACACCTTC	CASSHGTGEGYTF
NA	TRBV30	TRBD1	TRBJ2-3	TGTGCCTCTGGACAGGGCCCCACAGATACGCAGTATTTT	CASGQGPTDTQYF
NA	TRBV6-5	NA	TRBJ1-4	TGTGCCAGCGCCACGTACACAGGGCTTAATGAAAAACTGTTTTTT	CASATYTGLNEKLFF
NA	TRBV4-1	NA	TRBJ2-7	TGCGCCAGCAGCCAAGAGGTACCTTCCATAAGCGGTCCCGACTACGAGCAGTACTTC	CASSQEVPSISGPDYEQYF
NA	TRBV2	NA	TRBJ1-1	TGTGCCAGCACGACGGACCTGAACACTGAAGCTTTCTTT	CASTTDLNTEAFF
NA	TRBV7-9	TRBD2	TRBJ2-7	TGTGCCAGCAGCATCGGGACTAGCGGGGACGAGCAGTACTTC	CASSIGTSGDEQYF
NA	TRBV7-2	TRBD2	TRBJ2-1	TGTGCCAGCAGCTTATGGGAGCGGGAGACAGAGTTCTTC	CASSLWERETEFF
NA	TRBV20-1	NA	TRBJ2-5	TGCAGTGCCAGCCAGGAGGAGACCCAGTACTTC	CSASQEETQYF
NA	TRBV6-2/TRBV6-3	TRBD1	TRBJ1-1	TGTGCCAGCAGTTACCAGGGGGCATTAGGCACTGAAGCTTTCTTT	CASSYQGALGTEAFF
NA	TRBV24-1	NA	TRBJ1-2	TGTGCCACCAGTGATCCCGGCAGGGGCGCAAGAAATGGCTACACCTTC	CATSDPGRGARNGYTF
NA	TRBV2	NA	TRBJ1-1	TGTGCCAGCCGGGAGGGGTGGAACACTGAAGCTTTCTTT	CASREGWNTEAFF
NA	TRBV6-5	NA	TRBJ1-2	TGTGCCAGCACCGCACGGGCGGGAGGGTCTGGCTACACCTTC	CASTARAGGSGYTF
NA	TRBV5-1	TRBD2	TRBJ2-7	TGCGCCAGCAGCTTGGGGACTAGCGGACCCTACGAGCAGTACTTC	CASSLGTSGPYEQYF
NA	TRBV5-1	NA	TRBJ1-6	TGCGCCAGCAGCTTGGAGACGGGCAATTCACCCCTCCACTTT	CASSLETGNSPLHF
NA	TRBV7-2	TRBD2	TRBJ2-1	TGTGCCAGCAGCTTAGAGAGTAGCGGGAAGAATGAGCAGTTCTTC	CASSLESSGKNEQFF
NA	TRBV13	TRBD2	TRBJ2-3	TGTGCCAGCAGCTTTAACATACTAGCGGGAGGGGAGGCGCAGTATTTT	CASSFNILAGGEAQYF
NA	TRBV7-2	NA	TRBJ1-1	TGTGCCAGCAGCTTAGAACGGAACACTGAAGCTTTCTTT	CASSLERNTEAFF
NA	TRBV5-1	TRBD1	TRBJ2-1	TGCGCCAGCAGCTTAGGGACAGGGCACAATGAGCAGTTCTTC	CASSLGTGHNEQFF